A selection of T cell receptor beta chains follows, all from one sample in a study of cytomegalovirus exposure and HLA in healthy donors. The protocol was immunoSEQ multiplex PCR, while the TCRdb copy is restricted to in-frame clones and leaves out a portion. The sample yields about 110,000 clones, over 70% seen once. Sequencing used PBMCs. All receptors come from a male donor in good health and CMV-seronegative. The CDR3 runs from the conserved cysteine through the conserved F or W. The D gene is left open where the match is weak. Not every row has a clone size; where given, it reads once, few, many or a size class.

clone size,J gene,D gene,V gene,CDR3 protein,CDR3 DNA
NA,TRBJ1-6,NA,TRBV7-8,CASSPSYSPLHF,TGTGCCAGCAGCCCTTCGTATTCACCCCTCCACTTT
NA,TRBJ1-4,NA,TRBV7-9,CASDPGAQSEKLFF,TGTGCCAGCGACCCAGGGGCCCAAAGTGAAAAACTGTTTTTT
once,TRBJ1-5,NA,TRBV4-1,CASSQGTLSNQPQHF,TGCGCCAGCAGCCAAGGGACACTTAGCAATCAGCCCCAGCATTTT
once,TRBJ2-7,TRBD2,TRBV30,CAWSDGTSGADEQYF,TGTGCCTGGAGCGATGGGACTAGCGGGGCGGACGAGCAGTACTTC
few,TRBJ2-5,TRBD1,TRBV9,CASSGDQGAPGETQYF,TGTGCCAGCAGCGGAGACCAGGGGGCTCCGGGAGAGACCCAGTACTTC
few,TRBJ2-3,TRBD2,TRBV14,CASSLGGLAGWYGTDTQYF,TGTGCCAGCAGCCTTGGGGGACTAGCGGGATGGTACGGCACAGATACGCAGTATTTT
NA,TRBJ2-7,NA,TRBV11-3,CASSLSGASSYEQYF,TGTGCCAGCAGCTTGTCGGGTGCGAGCTCCTACGAGCAGTACTTC
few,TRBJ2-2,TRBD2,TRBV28,CASSLSGGAAGELFF,TGTGCCAGCAGTTTATCGGGGGGGGCTGCCGGGGAGCTGTTTTTT
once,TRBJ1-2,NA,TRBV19,CASCGGPGYGYTF,TGTGCCAGTTGTGGTGGCCCGGGGTATGGCTACACCTTC
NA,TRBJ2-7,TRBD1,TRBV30,CAWTITDRAYEQYF,TGTGCCTGGACGATAACCGACAGGGCCTACGAGCAGTACTTC
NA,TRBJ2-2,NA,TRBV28,CASALVSGGELFF,TGTGCCAGCGCCTTAGTCTCGGGCGGGGAGCTGTTTTTT
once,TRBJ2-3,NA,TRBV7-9,CASSSVTDTQYF,TGTGCCAGCAGCTCGGTAACAGATACGCAGTATTTT
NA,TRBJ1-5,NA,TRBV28,CASSSGDQPQHF,TGTGCCAGCAGTTCAGGCGATCAGCCCCAGCATTTT
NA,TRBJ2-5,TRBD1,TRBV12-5,CASGTGAQETQYF,TGTGCTAGTGGCACAGGGGCGCAAGAGACCCAGTACTTC
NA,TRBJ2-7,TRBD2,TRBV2,CASRGLADEQYF,TGTGCCAGCCGAGGACTAGCGGACGAGCAGTACTTC
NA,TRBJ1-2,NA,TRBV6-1,CASSQAGDNYGYTF,TGTGCCAGCAGTCAGGCAGGGGATAACTATGGCTACACCTTC
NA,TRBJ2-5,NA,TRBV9,CASSVGNSQETQYF,TGTGCCAGCAGCGTAGGAAACAGCCAAGAGACCCAGTACTTC
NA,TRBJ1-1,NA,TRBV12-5,CASGLQSNTEAFF,TGTGCTAGTGGTTTACAGAGTAACACTGAAGCTTTCTTT
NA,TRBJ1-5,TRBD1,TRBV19,CASSTYQGTAFYSNQPQHF,TGTGCCAGTAGTACCTACCAGGGGACAGCTTTTTATAGCAATCAGCCCCAGCATTTT
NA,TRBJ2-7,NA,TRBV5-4,CASSLASDDYEQYF,TGTGCCAGCAGCTTGGCCAGCGATGACTACGAGCAGTACTTC
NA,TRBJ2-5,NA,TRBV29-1,CSVEEGTQYF,TGCAGCGTTGAGGAGGGAACCCAGTACTTC
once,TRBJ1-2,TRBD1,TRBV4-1,CASSQDVGTDYGYTF,TGCGCCAGCAGCCAAGATGTAGGGACAGACTATGGCTACACCTTC
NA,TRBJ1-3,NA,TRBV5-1,CASSLGSGRGNTIYF,TGCGCCAGCAGCTTGGGGTCGGGTCGCGGAAACACCATATATTTT
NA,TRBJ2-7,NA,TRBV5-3,CARRGETGMLSYEQYF,TGTGCCAGAAGGGGAGAGACCGGGATGTTATCCTACGAGCAGTACTTC
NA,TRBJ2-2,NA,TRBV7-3,CASTHSGVTGELFF,TGTGCCAGCACCCATTCAGGGGTCACCGGGGAGCTGTTTTTT
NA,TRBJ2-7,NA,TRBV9,CASSEEAYSYEQYF,TGTGCCAGCAGCGAGGAGGCTTACTCCTACGAGCAGTACTTC
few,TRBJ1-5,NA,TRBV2,CASWGGAYSNQPQHF,TGTGCCAGTTGGGGGGGAGCATATAGCAATCAGCCCCAGCATTTT
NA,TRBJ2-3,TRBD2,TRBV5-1,CASSRGGAGKDTQYF,TGCGCCAGCAGCCGCGGGGGGGCCGGTAAAGATACGCAGTATTTT
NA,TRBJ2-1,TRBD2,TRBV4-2,CASSQDPTGAGGGNEQFF,TGTGCCAGCAGCCAAGATCCCACGGGAGCGGGAGGTGGCAATGAGCAGTTCTTC
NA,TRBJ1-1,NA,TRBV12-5,CASGLVAGETEAFF,TGTGCTAGTGGTTTGGTAGCAGGGGAGACTGAAGCTTTCTTT
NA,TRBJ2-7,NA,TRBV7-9,CASSSDTEQYF,TGTGCCAGCAGCTCGGACACCGAGCAGTACTTC
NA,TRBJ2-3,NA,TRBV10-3,CAISESKGKGTDTQYF,TGTGCCATCAGTGAGTCGAAGGGGAAGGGGACAGATACGCAGTATTTT
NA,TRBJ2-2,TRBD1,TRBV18,CASSPRPDRSRGGELFF,TGTGCCAGCTCACCACGACCGGACAGGAGCCGTGGCGGGGAGCTGTTTTTT
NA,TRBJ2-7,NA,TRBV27,CASSLSLGGTGAGGEQYF,TGTGCCAGCAGCTTATCCTTAGGTGGGACAGGGGCGGGAGGGGAGCAGTACTTC
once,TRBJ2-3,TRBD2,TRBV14,CASSQSGSADTQYF,TGTGCCAGCAGCCAGAGCGGGAGCGCAGATACGCAGTATTTT
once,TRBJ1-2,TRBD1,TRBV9,CASSVDRGPGGYTF,TGTGCCAGCAGCGTCGACAGGGGCCCAGGGGGCTACACCTTC
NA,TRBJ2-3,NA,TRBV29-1,CSVTQGGITDTQYF,TGCAGCGTTACTCAGGGTGGGATCACAGATACGCAGTATTTT
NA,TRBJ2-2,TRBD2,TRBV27,CASSLSGRAGELFF,TGTGCCAGCAGTTTAAGCGGGAGGGCCGGGGAGCTGTTTTTT
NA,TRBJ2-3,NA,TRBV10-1,CASSGGPTDTQYF,TGCGCCAGCAGCGGAGGACCCACAGATACGCAGTATTTT
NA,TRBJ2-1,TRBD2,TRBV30,CAWSFSGSYNEQFF,TGTGCCTGGAGTTTCAGCGGGAGTTACAATGAGCAGTTCTTC
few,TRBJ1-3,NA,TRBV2,CASNTGYVDTIYF,TGTGCCAGCAATACAGGATACGTTGACACCATATATTTT
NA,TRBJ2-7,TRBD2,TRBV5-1,CASSLGLAGPYEQYF,TGCGCCAGCAGCTTGGGACTAGCGGGACCGTACGAGCAGTACTTC
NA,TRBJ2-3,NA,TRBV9,CASSVGIARVTDTQYF,TGTGCCAGCAGCGTAGGGATAGCTCGGGTGACAGATACGCAGTATTTT
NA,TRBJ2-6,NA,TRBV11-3,CASSPGSLGANVLTF,TGTGCCAGCAGCCCCGGGAGCCTGGGGGCCAACGTCCTGACTTTC
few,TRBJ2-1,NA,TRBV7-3,CASSPGSYNEQFF,TGTGCCAGCAGCCCCGGCTCCTACAATGAGCAGTTCTTC